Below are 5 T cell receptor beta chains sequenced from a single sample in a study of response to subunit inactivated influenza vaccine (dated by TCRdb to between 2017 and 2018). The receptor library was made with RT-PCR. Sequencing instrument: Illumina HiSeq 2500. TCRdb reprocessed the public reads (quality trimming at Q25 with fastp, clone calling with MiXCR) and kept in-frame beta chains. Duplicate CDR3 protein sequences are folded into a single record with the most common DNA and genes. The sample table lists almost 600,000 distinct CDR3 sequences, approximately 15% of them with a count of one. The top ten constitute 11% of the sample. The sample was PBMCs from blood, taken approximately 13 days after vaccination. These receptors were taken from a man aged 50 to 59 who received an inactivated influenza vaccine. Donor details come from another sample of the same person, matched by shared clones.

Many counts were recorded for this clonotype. The CDR3 sequence: CSGGQSDYGYTF. CDR3 bases: TGCAGCGGGGGACAGTCGGACTATGGCTACACCTTC. This chain joins TRBV29-1 and TRBJ1-2, with 7 bases matching TRBD1. The J segment lost 3 bases and the V segment lost 7 bases, leaving 5 bases of the junction unmatched. Germline CDR1 SQVTM, CDR2 ANQGSEA. This CDR3 has 12 amino acids.

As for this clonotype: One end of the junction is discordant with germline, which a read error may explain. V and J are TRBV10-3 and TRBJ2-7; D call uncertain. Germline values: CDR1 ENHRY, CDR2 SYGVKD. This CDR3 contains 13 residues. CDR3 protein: CAFSESLSYEQYF. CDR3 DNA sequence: TGTGCCTTCAGTGAGTCCTTATCCTACGAGCAGTACTTC.

CDR3 protein: CSARGLAGKSTDTQYF. The DNA for the CDR3 is TGCAGTGCCAGGGGACTAGCGGGAAAGAGCACAGATACGCAGTATTTT. The chain employs TRBV20-1 and TRBJ2-3; 13 bases agree with TRBD2. The germline CDR1 and CDR2 sequences are DFQATT and SNEGSKA (reference sequence). J gave up 0 bases and V 6 bases, and 6 bases lay outside the gene matches. The CDR3 is made up of 16 amino acids.

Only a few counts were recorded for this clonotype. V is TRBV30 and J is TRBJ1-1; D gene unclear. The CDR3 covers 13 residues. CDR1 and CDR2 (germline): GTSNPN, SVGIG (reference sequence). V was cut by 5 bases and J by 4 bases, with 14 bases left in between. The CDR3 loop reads CAWDPGLGTEAFF. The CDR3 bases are TGTGCCTGGGATCCGGGCTTAGGCACTGAAGCTTTCTTT.

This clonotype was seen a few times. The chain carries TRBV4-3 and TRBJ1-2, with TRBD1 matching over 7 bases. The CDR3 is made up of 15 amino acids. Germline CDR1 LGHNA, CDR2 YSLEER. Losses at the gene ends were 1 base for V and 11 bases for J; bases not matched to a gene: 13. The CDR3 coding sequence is TGCGCCAGCAGCCAAGGACAGGGCCCGGGGTATCGGTACACCTTC. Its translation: CASSQGQGPGYRYTF.